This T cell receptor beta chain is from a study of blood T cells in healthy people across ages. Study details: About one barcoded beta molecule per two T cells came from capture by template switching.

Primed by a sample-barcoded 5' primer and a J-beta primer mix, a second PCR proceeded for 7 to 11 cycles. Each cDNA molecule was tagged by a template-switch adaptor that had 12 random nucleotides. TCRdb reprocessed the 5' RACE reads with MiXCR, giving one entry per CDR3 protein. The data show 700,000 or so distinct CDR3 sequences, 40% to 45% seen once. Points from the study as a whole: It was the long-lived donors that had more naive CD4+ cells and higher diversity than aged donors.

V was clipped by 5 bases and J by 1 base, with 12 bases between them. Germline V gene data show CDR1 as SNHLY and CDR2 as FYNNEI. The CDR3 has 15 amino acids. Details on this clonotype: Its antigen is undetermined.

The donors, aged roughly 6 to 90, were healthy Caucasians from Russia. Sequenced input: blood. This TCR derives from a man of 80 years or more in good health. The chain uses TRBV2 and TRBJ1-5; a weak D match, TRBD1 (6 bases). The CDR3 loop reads CASSRRRGSNQPQHF. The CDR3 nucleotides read TGTGCCAGCAGTCGGAGGAGGGGGAGCAATCAGCCCCAGCATTTT.